This T cell receptor (beta chain) originates from a study of T cell repertoires in cytomegalovirus infection. Germline CDR1 is MGHDK and CDR2 is SYGVNS. This CDR3 has 14 amino acids. TCRdb re-derived calls from the reads in MiXCR, one entry per CDR3 protein. The data contain hundreds of thousands of distinct CDR3 sequences, about 9.2% of them seen just once; the ten biggest clones take up over 2.5%. This clonotype has at least ten counts. This TCR came from a human donor in good health (CMV status not recorded). Some clones in this sample may be carry-over from other donors' samples. This sequence joins TRBV25-1 and TRBJ2-3, with 11 positions matching TRBD2. Specimen: PBMCs. The CDR3 sequence: CAAGLADLTDTQYF. CDR3 in DNA: TGTGCAGCGGGACTAGCGGATCTCACAGATACGCAGTATTTT.